Following are 10 T cell receptor beta chains from one sample sequenced in a study of T cells after yellow fever vaccination. TCRdb reprocessed the 5' RACE reads via MiXCR and lists one record per CDR3 protein. Of hundreds of thousands of distinct CDR3 sequences in the sample, over 5% were seen once. The material was PBMCs, obtained 5 days after the yellow fever booster vaccination. The source of these receptors is a young man who received the YFV17D yellow fever vaccine.

The V gene is TRBV3-1, the J gene TRBJ1-1, with D tentatively TRBD1 (6 bases). The CDR3 has 15 amino acids. The ends were cut back, 8 bases at V and 0 bases at J, with 16 bases in the middle. The V gene's germline CDR1 is LGHDT and CDR2 YNNKEL (reference sequence). In nucleotides, the CDR3 is TGTGCCAGCTGCCCGTTCAGGGGAATGAACACTGAAGCTTTCTTT. Its translation is CASCPFRGMNTEAFF.

Many counts were recorded for this clonotype. The chain carries TRBV29-1 and TRBJ2-1; TRBD2 aligns across 7 bases. Germline CDR1 and CDR2: SQVTM and ANQGSEA. Trimming at V came to 1 base and at J to 5 bases, leaving 5 bases not matched to a gene. This CDR3 comprises 14 residues. The CDR3 region has the DNA TGCAGCGTTGAAGGCGGGAGTGTGAACAATGAGCAGTTCTTC. It codes for CSVEGGSVNNEQFF.

The CDR3 spells CSASYLFTDTQYF. The CDR3 DNA reads TGCAGTGCTAGTTATCTATTCACAGATACGCAGTATTTT. The chain carries TRBV20-1 and TRBJ2-3; no definite D call. The germline gives CDR1 DFQATT, CDR2 SNEGSKA (reference sequence). There are 13 residues in the CDR3. Trimming pared 3 bases from V and 2 bases from J, leaving 9 bases between.

The rearrangement joins TRBV11-1 to TRBJ2-3; TRBD2 agrees at 7 bases. Germline CDR1 SGHAT, CDR2 FQDESV (reference sequence). The junction had 15 bases not matched to a gene; V was cut back by 6 bases and J by 3 bases. This CDR3 is 17 amino acids long. In DNA, the CDR3 is TGTGCCAGCAGATCATCTGGACTAGAGGGGCGGACAGATACGCAGTATTTT. Protein sequence: CASRSSGLEGRTDTQYF.

There are many counts of this clonotype. V usage is TRBV5-5 and J usage is TRBJ2-1, with 7 bases that match TRBD1. Trimming removed 5 bases from V and 8 bases from J; junction bases left unmatched: 16. Germline loops: CDR1 SGHKS, CDR2 YYEKEE (reference sequence). This CDR3 contains 16 residues. DNA for the CDR3: TGTGCCAGCAGTTCCTCCCGGGACAGTCGAGTATATGAGCAGTTCTTC. This codes for CASSSSRDSRVYEQFF.

This clonotype was observed a handful of times. The chain joins TRBV7-2 to TRBJ2-1; no firm D call. Looked up from germline, CDR1 is SGHTA and CDR2 is FQGNSA. V was clipped by 5 bases and J by 10 bases, with 12 bases between them. The CDR3 runs to 12 residues. CDR3 sequence (DNA): TGTGCCAGCAGCCGGCCCCACGGCGAGCAGTTCTTC. This translates into CASSRPHGEQFF. The variable domain in full, with the rest retrieved from reference TRBV7-2 and TRBJ2-1, is GAGVSQSPSNKVTEKGKDVELRCDPISGHTALYWYRQSLGQGLEFLIYFQGNSAPDKSGLPSDRFSAERTGGSVSTLTIQRTQQEDSAVYLCASSRPHGEQFFGPGTRLTVL.

This clonotype was detected ten times or more. J is TRBJ2-1 and V is TRBV10-3; D might be TRBD2 (5 bases). V was shortened by 10 bases and J by 3 bases, with 25 bases between the two germline ends. Germline assignment: CDR1 ENHRY and CDR2 SYGVKD. This CDR3 has 17 amino acids. The CDR3 protein is CATLGVPAASFYNEQFF. The DNA for the CDR3 is TGTGCCACCCTGGGAGTACCGGCTGCCAGTTTCTACAATGAGCAGTTCTTC.

The chain is built from TRBV18 and TRBJ2-3; the D is unclear. Germline lookup yields CDR1 KGHSH and CDR2 LQKENI. The CDR3 is 14 residues long. Trimming removed 0 bases from V and 4 bases from J, with 8 bases in between. The CDR3 region has the DNA TGTGCCAGCTCACCACCGGTACGGGCAGATACGCAGTATTTT. The encoded protein is CASSPPVRADTQYF.

This clonotype came up many times. The J gene is TRBJ2-2, the V gene TRBV21-1; the D call TRBD1 from the table was never checked on the DNA. TRBV21-1 is designated a pseudogene. The CDR3 has 14 amino acids. The CDR3 reads CATFSGGCTGELFF. The DNA of the CDR3 is TGTGCCACCTTTTCAGGGGGTTGCACCGGGGAGCTGTTTTTT.

The chain carries TRBV20-1 and TRBJ2-3; D not resolved. The germline V gene encodes CDR1 DFQATT and CDR2 SNEGSKA (reference sequence). This CDR3 has 12 residues. Trimming shortened V by 6 bases and J by 2 bases, and 9 bases separated the two germline ends. CDR3 region: CSALLPTDTQYF. DNA of the CDR3: TGCAGTGCCCTCCTTCCCACAGATACGCAGTATTTT.